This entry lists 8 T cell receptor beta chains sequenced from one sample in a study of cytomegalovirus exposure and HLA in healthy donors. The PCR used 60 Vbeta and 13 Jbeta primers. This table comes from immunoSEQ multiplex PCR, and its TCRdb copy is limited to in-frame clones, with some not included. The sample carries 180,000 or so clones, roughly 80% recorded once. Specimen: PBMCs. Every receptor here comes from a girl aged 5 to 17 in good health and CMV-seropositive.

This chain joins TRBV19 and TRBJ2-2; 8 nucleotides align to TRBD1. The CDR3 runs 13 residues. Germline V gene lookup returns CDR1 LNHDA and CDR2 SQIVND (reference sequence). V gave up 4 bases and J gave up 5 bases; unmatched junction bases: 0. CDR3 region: CASSNRGTGELFF. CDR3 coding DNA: TGTGCCAGTAGTAACAGGGGGACCGGGGAGCTGTTTTTT. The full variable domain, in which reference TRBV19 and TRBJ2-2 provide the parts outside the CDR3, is DGGITQSPKYLFRKEGQNVTLSCEQNLNHDAMYWYRQDPGQGLRLIYYSQIVNDFQKGDIAEGYSVSREKKESFPLTVTSAQKNPTAFYLCASSNRGTGELFFGEGSRLTVL.

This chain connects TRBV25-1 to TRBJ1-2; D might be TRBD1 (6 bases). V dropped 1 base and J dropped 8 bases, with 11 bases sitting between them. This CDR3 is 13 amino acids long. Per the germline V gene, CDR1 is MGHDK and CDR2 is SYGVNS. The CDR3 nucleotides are TGTGCCAGCAGTGAATCGAGAGGGGGAGGCTACACCTTC. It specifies CASSESRGGGYTF.

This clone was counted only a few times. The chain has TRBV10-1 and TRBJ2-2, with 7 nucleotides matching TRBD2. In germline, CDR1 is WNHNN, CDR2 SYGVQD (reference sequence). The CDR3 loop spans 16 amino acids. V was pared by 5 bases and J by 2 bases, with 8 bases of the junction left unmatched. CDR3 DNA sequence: TGCGCCAGCAGTAAAGAACGACTAGCCAACACCGGGGAGCTGTTTTTT. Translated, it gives CASSKERLANTGELFF.

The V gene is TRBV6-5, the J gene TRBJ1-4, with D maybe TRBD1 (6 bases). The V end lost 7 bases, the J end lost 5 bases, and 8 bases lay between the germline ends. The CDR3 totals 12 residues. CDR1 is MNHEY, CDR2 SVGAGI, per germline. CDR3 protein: CASKGGNEKLFF. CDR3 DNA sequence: TGTGCCAGCAAGGGGGGGAATGAAAAACTGTTTTTT.

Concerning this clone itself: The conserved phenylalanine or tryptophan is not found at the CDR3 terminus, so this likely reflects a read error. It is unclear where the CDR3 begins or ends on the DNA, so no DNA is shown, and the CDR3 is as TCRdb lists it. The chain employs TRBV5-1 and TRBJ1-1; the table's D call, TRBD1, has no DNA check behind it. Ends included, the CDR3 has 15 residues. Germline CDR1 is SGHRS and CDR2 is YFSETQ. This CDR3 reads CASSSLPGRAESWAS.

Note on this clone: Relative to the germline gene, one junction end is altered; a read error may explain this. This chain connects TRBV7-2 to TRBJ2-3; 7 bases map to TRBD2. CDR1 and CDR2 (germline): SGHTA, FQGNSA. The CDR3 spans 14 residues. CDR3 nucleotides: TGTGCCAGCAGTCGGGGCGGGAGCAAAGATACGCAGTATTTT. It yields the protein CASSRGGSKDTQYF. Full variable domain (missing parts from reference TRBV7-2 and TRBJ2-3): GAGVSQSPSNKVTEKGKDVELRCDPISGHTALYWYRQSLGQGLEFLIYFQGNSAPDKSGLPSDRFSAERTGGSVSTLTIQRTQQEDSAVYLCASSRGGSKDTQYFGPGTRLTVL.

The CDR3 bases are TGTGCCAGTAGTATACACGCTCGTGCGGCCGGGGAAAAACTGTTTTTT. Translation gives CASSIHARAAGEKLFF. The V call is TRBV19, the J call TRBJ1-4; D remains ambiguous. Trimming removed 2 bases at V and 8 bases at J, with 18 bases between. The CDR3 totals 16 residues. The germline V gene has CDR1 LNHDA and CDR2 SQIVND (reference sequence).

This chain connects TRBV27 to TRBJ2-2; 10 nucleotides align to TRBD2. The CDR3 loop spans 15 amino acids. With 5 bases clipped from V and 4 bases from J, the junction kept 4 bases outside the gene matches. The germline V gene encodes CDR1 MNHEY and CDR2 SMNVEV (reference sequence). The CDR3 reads CASSIRTSGTGELFF. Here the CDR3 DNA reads TGTGCCAGCAGTATCCGGACTAGCGGCACCGGGGAGCTGTTTTTT.